This TCR beta chain was observed in a study of blood T cell repertoires in COVID-19. Turning to the study itself: Sources were T cells, B-cell-depleted T cells, or PBMCs; the material itself was cDNA or gDNA.

Original methodology: Reference gene primer amplification gave estimated nucleated cell counts. Here immunoSEQ multiplex PCR was the method, and the copy in TCRdb shows in-frame clones only, minus some. V and J calls and clone size are given by that table; D and trimming were obtained from the DNA. The sample has approximately 100,000 clones; 85% to 95% are singletons. This clone has a single count. This CDR3 is 16 amino acids long. CDR1 and CDR2 from the germline V gene are SGHRS and YFSETQ. J gave up 6 bases and V 4 bases, and 7 bases lay outside the gene matches. The chain links TRBV5-1 to TRBJ1-6, with 10 bases identical to TRBD1. The specimen sequenced was peripheral blood. The receptor comes from a man aged 45-60 years with active COVID-19. CDR3 sequence (DNA): TGCGCCAGCAGCGCGACAGGGGGCGCGTCTAATTCACCCCTCCACTTT. Amino acid sequence: CASSATGGASNSPLHF.